The table lists the clone carrying this T cell receptor beta chain with a few counts. The entry originates in a study of human T cells and chemical hapten exposure. The germline gives CDR1 MDHEN, CDR2 SYDVKM. The V end was cut by 4 bases, the J end by 1 base, with 12 bases between. CDR3 length: 15 amino acids. Stated time point: patch test 3, about 24 weeks after DPC sensitization. Sample treatment: therapeutic diphenylcyclopropenone sensitization with weekly scalp DPC. TCRdb redid the calling of the RACE reads with MiXCR, one entry per CDR3 protein. Altogether over 55,000 distinct CDR3 sequences are present, 11% being singletons, with the ten largest covering roughly 1.5%.

The source was whole blood, collected in connection with sensitization to the hapten diphenylcyclopropenone (DPC). The receptor was derived from a woman between 45 and 60 years old with alopecia areata. Some clones in this sample may be carry-over from other donors' samples. The chain recombines TRBV28 with TRBJ2-3, with D possibly matching TRBD2 (7 bases). CDR3 region: CASSSPGGGTDTQYF. The CDR3 DNA reads TGTGCCAGCAGTTCCCCGGGGGGCGGCACAGATACGCAGTATTTT.